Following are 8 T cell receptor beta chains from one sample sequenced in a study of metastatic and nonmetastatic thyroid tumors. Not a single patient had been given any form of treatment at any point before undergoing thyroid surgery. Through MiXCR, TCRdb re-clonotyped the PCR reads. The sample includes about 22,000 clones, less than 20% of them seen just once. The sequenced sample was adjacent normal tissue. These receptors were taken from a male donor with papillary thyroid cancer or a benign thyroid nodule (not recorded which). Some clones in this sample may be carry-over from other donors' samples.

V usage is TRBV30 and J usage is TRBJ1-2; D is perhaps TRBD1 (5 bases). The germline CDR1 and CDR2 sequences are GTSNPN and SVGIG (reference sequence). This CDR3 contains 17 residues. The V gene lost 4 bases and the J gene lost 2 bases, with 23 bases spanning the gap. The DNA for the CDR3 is TGTGCCTGGATTCATGGAGACTCGCGAGGGGACAACTATGGCTACACCTTC. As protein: CAWIHGDSRGDNYGYTF.

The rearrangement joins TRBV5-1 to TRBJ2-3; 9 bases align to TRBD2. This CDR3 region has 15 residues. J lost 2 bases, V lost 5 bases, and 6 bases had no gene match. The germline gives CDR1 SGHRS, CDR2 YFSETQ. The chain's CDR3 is CASSQTSGHTDTQYF. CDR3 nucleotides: TGCGCCAGCAGTCAAACTAGCGGGCACACAGATACGCAGTATTTT.

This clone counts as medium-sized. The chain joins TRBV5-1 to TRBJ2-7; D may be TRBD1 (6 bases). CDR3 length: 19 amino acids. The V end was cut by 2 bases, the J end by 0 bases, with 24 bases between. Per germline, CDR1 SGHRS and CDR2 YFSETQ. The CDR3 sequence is CASSFVPMGHILYSYEQYF. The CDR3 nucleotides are TGCGCCAGCAGCTTTGTACCTATGGGACACATCCTATACTCCTACGAGCAGTACTTC.

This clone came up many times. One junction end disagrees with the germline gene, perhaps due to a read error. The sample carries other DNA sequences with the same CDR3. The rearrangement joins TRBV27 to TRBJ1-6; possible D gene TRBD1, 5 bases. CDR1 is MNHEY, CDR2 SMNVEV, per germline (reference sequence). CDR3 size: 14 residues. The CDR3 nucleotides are TGCGCCTCCAAACTCAGGGTGGGGGATTCACCCCTCCACTTT. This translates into CASKLRVGDSPLHF.

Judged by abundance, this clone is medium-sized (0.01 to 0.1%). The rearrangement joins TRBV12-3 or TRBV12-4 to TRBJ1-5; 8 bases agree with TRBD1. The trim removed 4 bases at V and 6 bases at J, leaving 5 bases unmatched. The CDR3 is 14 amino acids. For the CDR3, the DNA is TGTGCCAGCAGTTCCGGACAGGGACGTCAGCCCCAGCATTTT. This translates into CASSSGQGRQPQHF.

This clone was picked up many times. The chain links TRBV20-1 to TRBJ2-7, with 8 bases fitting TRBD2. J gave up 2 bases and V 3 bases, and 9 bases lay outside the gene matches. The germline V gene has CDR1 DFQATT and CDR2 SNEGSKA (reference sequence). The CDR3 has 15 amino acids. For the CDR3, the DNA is TGCAGTGCTAGGGGGGCTAGCGGGCAAACCTACGAGCAGTACTTC. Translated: CSARGASGQTYEQYF.

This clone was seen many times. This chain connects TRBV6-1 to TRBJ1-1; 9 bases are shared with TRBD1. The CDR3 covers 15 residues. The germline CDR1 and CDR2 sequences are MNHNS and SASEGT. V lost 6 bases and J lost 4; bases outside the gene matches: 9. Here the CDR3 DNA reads TGTGCCAGCAGGCTCACAGGGGGCGCGACCACTGAAGCTTTCTTT. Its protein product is CASRLTGGATTEAFF.

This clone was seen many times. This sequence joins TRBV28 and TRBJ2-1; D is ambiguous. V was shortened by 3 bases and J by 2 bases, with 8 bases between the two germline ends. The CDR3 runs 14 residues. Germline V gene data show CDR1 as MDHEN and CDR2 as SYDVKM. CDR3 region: CASSFGLAYNEQFF. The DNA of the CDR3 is TGTGCCAGCAGTTTTGGGCTAGCCTACAATGAGCAGTTCTTC.